This T cell receptor (beta chain) was captured by sequencing in a study of T cells in localized non-small cell lung cancer. For this clone: Its antigen is unknown.

General study results and limits: The appearance of a median 57 of the top 100 tumor clones was seen in adjacent lung. Uninvolved adjacent lung showed the highest T cell clonality, exceeding tumor. Longer overall survival was linked to higher blood T cell density.

Profiling relied on immunoSEQ multiplex PCR, and the TCRdb table lists in-frame clones only, not all of them. The sample includes 45,000 to 60,000 clones, 80% to 90% of them seen just once. V lost 10 bases to trimming and J lost 7 bases, with 17 bases between them. CDR1 and CDR2 (germline): MNHEY, SVGAGI. The CDR3 has 13 residues. The receptor comes from a woman aged 35 to 70 with stage I lung adenocarcinoma. V is TRBV6-5 and J is TRBJ1-5; perhaps TRBD1 as D (5 bases). Here the sequenced sample was peripheral blood, taken before any cancer treatment. The CDR3 nucleotides read TGTGCCACCTGGCGGCAGGGTGAACAGCCCCAGCATTTT. Translating it yields CATWRQGEQPQHF.